Listed below are T cell receptor beta chains from one sample, sequenced in a study of blood T cell repertoires in COVID-19. Libraries were prepared by immunoSEQ multiplex PCR; TCRdb keeps only in-frame clonotypes and omits some of them. The data contain over 150,000 clones, more than 85% of them singletons. Sequenced material: PBMCs or T cells enriched from blood (not recorded which). All receptors come from a woman aged 50 to 60 who had recovered from COVID-19. Both conserved end residues are part of each CDR3. The order of the fields is D gene, clone size, J gene, V gene, CDR3 protein, CDR3 DNA. D genes are given only for firm matches. Expanded clones are given a class, and other clones once, few, many or no size at all.

D gene: .
clone size: once
J gene: TRBJ2-7
V gene: TRBV6-5
CDR3 protein: CASSRGADSYEQYF
CDR3 DNA: TGTGCCAGCAGCCGGGGGGCGGACTCCTACGAGCAGTACTTC

D gene: TRBD2
clone size: .
J gene: TRBJ2-7
V gene: TRBV6-5
CDR3 protein: CASRAGTSGYEQYF
CDR3 DNA: TGTGCCAGCAGGGCCGGGACTAGCGGGTACGAGCAGTACTTC

D gene: .
clone size: .
J gene: TRBJ2-1
V gene: TRBV18
CDR3 protein: CASSPEGLPMLGEQFF
CDR3 DNA: TGTGCCAGCTCACCAGAGGGTCTCCCCATGCTCGGTGAGCAGTTCTTC

D gene: TRBD2
clone size: .
J gene: TRBJ2-1
V gene: TRBV4-3
CDR3 protein: CASSPLEGLAGVNEQFF
CDR3 DNA: TGCGCCAGCAGCCCTCTAGAGGGACTAGCGGGAGTGAATGAGCAGTTCTTC

D gene: .
clone size: .
J gene: TRBJ1-2
V gene: TRBV7-8
CDR3 protein: CASSLVRGRNYGYTF
CDR3 DNA: TGTGCCAGCAGCTTAGTGCGGGGGCGGAACTATGGCTACACCTTC

D gene: .
clone size: .
J gene: TRBJ1-3
V gene: TRBV30
CDR3 protein: CAWNPNQAGNTIYF
CDR3 DNA: TGTGCCTGGAATCCTAACCAGGCTGGAAACACCATATATTTT

D gene: TRBD1
clone size: .
J gene: TRBJ1-1
V gene: TRBV6-5
CDR3 protein: CASRLDRAGTEAFF
CDR3 DNA: TGTGCCAGCAGGTTGGACAGGGCGGGCACTGAAGCTTTCTTT

D gene: TRBD1
clone size: .
J gene: TRBJ1-5
V gene: TRBV19
CDR3 protein: CASSTQGVSNQPQHF
CDR3 DNA: TGTGCCAGTAGTACTCAGGGGGTTAGCAATCAGCCCCAGCATTTT

D gene: .
clone size: .
J gene: TRBJ2-2
V gene: TRBV5-1
CDR3 protein: CASSLTVTGELFF
CDR3 DNA: TGCGCCAGCAGCTTGACTGTCACCGGGGAGCTGTTTTTT

D gene: TRBD1
clone size: .
J gene: TRBJ2-7
V gene: TRBV5-1
CDR3 protein: CASSLSTGTGGGEQYF
CDR3 DNA: TGCGCCAGCAGCTTATCCACAGGGACAGGTGGGGGCGAGCAGTACTTC